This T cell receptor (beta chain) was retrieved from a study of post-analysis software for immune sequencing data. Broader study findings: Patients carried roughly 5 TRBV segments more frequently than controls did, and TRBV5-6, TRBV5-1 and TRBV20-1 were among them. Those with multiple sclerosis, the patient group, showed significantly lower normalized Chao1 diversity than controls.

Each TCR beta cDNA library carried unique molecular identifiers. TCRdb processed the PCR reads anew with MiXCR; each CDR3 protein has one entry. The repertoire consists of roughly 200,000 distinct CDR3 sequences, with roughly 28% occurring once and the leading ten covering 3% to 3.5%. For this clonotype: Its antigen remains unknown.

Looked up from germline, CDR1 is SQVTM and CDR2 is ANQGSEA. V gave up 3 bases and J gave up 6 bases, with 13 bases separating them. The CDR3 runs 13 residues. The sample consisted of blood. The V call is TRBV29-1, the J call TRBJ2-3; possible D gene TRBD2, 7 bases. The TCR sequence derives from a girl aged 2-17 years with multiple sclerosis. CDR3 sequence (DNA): TGCAGCGTTGATTGGGGGGGCCTGGATACGCAGTATTTT. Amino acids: CSVDWGGLDTQYF.